One sample yielded the 9 T cell receptor beta chains listed below, sequenced in a study of Graves' ophthalmopathy and Graves' hyperthyroidism. Transcripts of RNA were the source for amplifying TCR beta CDR3 regions. The first-round RT-PCR employed HTBI primers together with the Qiagen OneStep RT-PCR kit. A multiplex PCR was then performed as the second round. TCRdb analysed the multiplex PCR reads with MiXCR anew, one entry per CDR3 protein. The sample carries 300,000 to 400,000 distinct CDR3 sequences, 17% recorded once. The sequenced sample was peripheral blood. These receptors all stem from an adult man with Graves' ophthalmopathy.

This clonotype was recorded many times. Relative to the germline gene, one junction end is altered; a read error may explain this. This rearrangement joins TRBV29-1 to TRBJ1-5, with unresolved D. Germline values: CDR1 SQVTM, CDR2 ANQGSEA. The length of the CDR3 is 14 residues. CDR3 coding DNA: TGCAGCGTTTCATTCGTGACAAGCAATCAGCCCCAGCCTTTT. This encodes CSVSFVTSNQPQPF.

The chain employs TRBV27 and TRBJ2-5, with D tentatively TRBD1 (5 bases). CDR1 and CDR2 (germline): MNHEY, SMNVEV (reference sequence). CDR3 length equals 13 residues. Trimming took 4 bases from V and 6 from J, leaving 12 bases between them. The CDR3 nucleotides read TGTGCCAGCAGTTACAAAGGGGCTCAGACCCAGTACTTC. This encodes CASSYKGAQTQYF.

This clonotype was observed at least ten times. The chain joins TRBV7-3 to TRBJ2-2, with TRBD2 as a possible D gene (6 bases). V lost 5 bases, J lost 4 bases, and 20 bases lay in between. The germline V gene encodes CDR1 SGHTA and CDR2 FQGTGA. CDR3 length equals 17 residues. This CDR3 reads CASSPGGAPSGTGELFF. Here the CDR3 DNA reads TGTGCCAGCAGCCCAGGCGGGGCCCCGTCGGGCACCGGGGAGCTGTTTTTT.

This clonotype showed up many times. J is TRBJ2-1 and V is TRBV6-2 or TRBV6-3; 8 nucleotides match TRBD2. The length of the CDR3 is 15 residues. Germline CDR1 is MNHEY and CDR2 is SVGEGT. Trimming removed 6 bases from V and 10 bases from J; junction bases left unmatched: 14. The CDR3 protein is CASRSGTRGLPEQFF. The CDR3 DNA follows: TGTGCCAGCAGATCCGGGACTAGAGGTTTGCCCGAGCAGTTCTTC.

In its sample, this clonotype was seen many times. The chain combines TRBV6-1 with TRBJ1-1; 9 bases line up with TRBD1. The CDR3 consists of 18 residues. V lost 2 bases to trimming and J lost 13 bases; unmatched junction nucleotides: 23. Germline CDR1 and CDR2: MNHNS and SASEGT. The CDR3 nucleotides read TGTGCCAGCAGTGAACGGCCGGAGTGGGGCGGACAGGGGATGAATGTTTTCTTT. It is translated as CASSERPEWGGQGMNVFF.

This clonotype was seen many times. The rearrangement joins TRBV13 to TRBJ2-1; D is unresolved. Trimming shortened V by 0 bases and J by 6 bases, and 6 bases separated the two germline ends. Germline V gives CDR1 PRHDT, CDR2 FYEKMQ (reference sequence). The CDR3 loop spans 13 amino acids. CDR3 in amino acids: CASSLGTINEQFF. The CDR3 DNA reads as TGTGCCAGCAGCTTAGGGACCATCAATGAGCAGTTCTTC.

This clonotype was seen ten or more times. This chain connects TRBV7-6 to TRBJ1-1, with 7 nucleotides matching TRBD1. From germline, CDR1 is SGHVS and CDR2 FNYEAQ. The V segment lost 5 bases and the J segment 0 bases; nucleotides outside the gene matches: 18. The CDR3 is made up of 19 amino acids. The CDR3 loop is CASSTTGGGTTHMNTEAFF. In nucleotides, the CDR3 is TGTGCCAGCAGCACTACCGGAGGGGGCACTACTCACATGAACACTGAAGCTTTCTTT.

This clonotype came up a few times. The V gene is TRBV5-1, the J gene TRBJ2-2, with D tentatively TRBD1 (5 bases). CDR3 length equals 12 residues. The ends were cut back, 2 bases at V and 6 bases at J, with 5 bases in the middle. The germline gives CDR1 SGHRS, CDR2 YFSETQ. The CDR3 spells CASSFRAGELFF. The CDR3 DNA reads as TGCGCCAGCAGCTTCAGGGCCGGGGAGCTGTTTTTT.

At least ten counts were recorded for this clonotype. This chain connects TRBV20-1 to TRBJ2-7, with D perhaps given as TRBD1 or TRBD2 (5 bases each). The CDR3 is made up of 13 amino acids. V was pared by 1 base and J by 2 bases, with 9 bases between. The germline gives CDR1 DFQATT, CDR2 SNEGSKA (reference sequence). CDR3 coding DNA: TGCAGTGCTAGAGTGGGGCGGGCCTACGAGCAGTACTTC. Translation: CSARVGRAYEQYF.